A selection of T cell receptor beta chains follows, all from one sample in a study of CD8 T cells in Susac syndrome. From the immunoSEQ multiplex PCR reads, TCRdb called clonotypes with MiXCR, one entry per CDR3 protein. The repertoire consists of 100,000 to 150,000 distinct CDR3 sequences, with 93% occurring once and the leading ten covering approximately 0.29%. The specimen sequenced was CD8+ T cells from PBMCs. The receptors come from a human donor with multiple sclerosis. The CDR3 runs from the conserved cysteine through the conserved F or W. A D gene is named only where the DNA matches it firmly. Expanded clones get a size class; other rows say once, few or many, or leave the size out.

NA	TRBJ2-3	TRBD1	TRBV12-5	CASGFPKGDRGEDTQYF	TGTGCTAGTGGTTTTCCGAAGGGGGACAGGGGAGAAGATACGCAGTATTTT
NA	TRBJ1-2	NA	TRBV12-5	CASGLVGTGRGYTF	TGTGCTAGTGGTTTGGTAGGTACAGGGAGAGGCTACACCTTC
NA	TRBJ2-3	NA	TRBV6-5	CASSYEGGLTDTQYF	TGTGCCAGCAGTTACGAGGGGGGGCTCACAGATACGCAGTATTTT
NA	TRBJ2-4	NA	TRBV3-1	CASSPNYRLAKNIQYF	TGTGCCAGCAGCCCGAACTACAGACTAGCCAAAAACATTCAGTACTTC
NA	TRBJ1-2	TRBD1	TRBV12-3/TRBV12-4	CASSTGGHGYTF	TGTGCCAGCTCCACAGGGGGTCATGGCTACACCTTC
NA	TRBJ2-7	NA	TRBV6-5	CASSYRGAYEQYF	TGTGCCAGCAGTTACCGGGGGGCTTATGAGCAGTACTTC
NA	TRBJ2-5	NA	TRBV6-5	CASSNSYGGETQYF	TGTGCCAGCAGTAACTCTTACGGAGGGGAGACCCAGTACTTC
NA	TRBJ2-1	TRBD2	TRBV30	CAWSGPGRGGAPYNEQFF	TGTGCCTGGAGTGGCCCAGGTCGCGGGGGGGCGCCTTACAATGAGCAGTTCTTC
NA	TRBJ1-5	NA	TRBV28	CASSLSSQPQHF	TGTGCCAGCAGTTTATCAAGTCAGCCCCAGCATTTT
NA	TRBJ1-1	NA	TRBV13	CASSTLIVEGAFF	TGTGCCAGCAGCACCCTGATAGTCGAGGGAGCTTTCTTT
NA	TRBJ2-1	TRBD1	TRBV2	CASSEKGQVSRYNEQFF	TGTGCCAGCAGTGAAAAGGGACAGGTCTCTCGGTACAATGAGCAGTTCTTC
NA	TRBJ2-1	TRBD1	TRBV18	CASSQRDREVNEQFF	TGTGCCAGCTCGCAAAGGGACAGGGAGGTCAATGAGCAGTTCTTC
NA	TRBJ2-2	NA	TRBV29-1	CSVDSNENTGELFF	TGCAGCGTTGATTCTAACGAGAACACCGGGGAGCTGTTTTTT
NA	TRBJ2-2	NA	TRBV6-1	CAGLRQNTGELFF	TGTGCCGGACTAAGACAGAACACCGGGGAGCTGTTTTTT
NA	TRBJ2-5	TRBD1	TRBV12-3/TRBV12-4	CASSPDRVEETQYF	TGTGCCAGCAGTCCGGACAGGGTTGAGGAGACCCAGTACTTC
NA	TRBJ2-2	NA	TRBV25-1	CASSDPYTGELFF	TGTGCCAGCAGTGACCCTTACACCGGGGAGCTGTTTTTT
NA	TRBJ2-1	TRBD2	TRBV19	CASSIVLGRRGFNEQFF	TGTGCCAGTAGTATAGTTTTGGGACGGCGGGGGTTCAATGAGCAGTTCTTC
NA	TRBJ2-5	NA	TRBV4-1	CASSQFEGAETQYF	TGCGCCAGCAGCCAATTTGAAGGGGCCGAGACCCAGTACTTC
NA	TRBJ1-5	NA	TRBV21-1	CASSKTDRDREKGSNQPQHF	TGTGCCAGCAGCAAGACCGACCGGGACAGGGAAAAAGGTAGCAATCAGCCCCAGCATTTT
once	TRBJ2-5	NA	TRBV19	CASSTSLGLGETQYF	TGTGCCAGTAGTACGTCCCTAGGTCTTGGAGAGACCCAGTACTTC
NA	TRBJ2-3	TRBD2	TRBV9	CASSVDGSGRDTQYF	TGTGCCAGCAGCGTAGATGGTAGCGGGAGAGATACGCAGTATTTT
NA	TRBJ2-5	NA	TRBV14	CASSLEGYGEETQYF	TGTGCCAGCAGCCTGGAGGGTTACGGGGAAGAGACCCAGTACTTC
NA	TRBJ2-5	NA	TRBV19	CASSPDRASGETQYF	TGTGCCAGTAGCCCGGACAGAGCCTCGGGAGAGACCCAGTACTTC
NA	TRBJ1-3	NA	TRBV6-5	CASSYLGRAPVKKGDTIYF	TGTGCCAGCAGTTACTTGGGGCGGGCCCCGGTTAAAAAAGGGGACACCATATATTTT
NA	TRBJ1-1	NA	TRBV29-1	CSVVGGSSGTEAFF	TGCAGCGTTGTGGGAGGCAGCTCCGGCACTGAAGCTTTCTTT
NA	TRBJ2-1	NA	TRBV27	CASSFSDSGDEQFF	TGTGCCAGCAGTTTCTCGGACTCGGGGGATGAGCAGTTCTTC
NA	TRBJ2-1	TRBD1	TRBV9	CASSEPGQYNEQFF	TGTGCCAGCAGCGAACCGGGACAGTACAATGAGCAGTTCTTC
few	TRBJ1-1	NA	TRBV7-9	CASSLRGVNTEVFF	TGTGCCAGCAGCTTACGGGGGGTGAACACTGAAGTTTTCTTT
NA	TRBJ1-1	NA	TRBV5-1	CASSLNGGGPGTEAFF	TGCGCCAGCAGCTTGAACGGTGGAGGGCCAGGGACTGAAGCTTTCTTT
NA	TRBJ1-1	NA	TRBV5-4	CASSTRTANTEAFF	TGTGCCAGCAGCACTCGGACGGCGAACACTGAAGCTTTCTTT
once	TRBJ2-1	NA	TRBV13	CASSLGLLHEQFF	TGTGCCAGCAGCTTAGGACTACTTCATGAGCAGTTCTTC
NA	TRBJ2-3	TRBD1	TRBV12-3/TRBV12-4	CASRPGQGYGQYF	TGTGCCAGCAGGCCCGGACAGGGTTACGGACAGTATTTT
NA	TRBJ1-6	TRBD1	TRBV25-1	CASSESRTGFFLHF	TGTGCCAGCAGTGAATCCAGGACAGGGTTTTTCCTCCACTTT
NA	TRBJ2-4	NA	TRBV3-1	CASSYPRDIQYF	TGTGCCAGCAGCTACCCGAGGGACATTCAGTACTTC
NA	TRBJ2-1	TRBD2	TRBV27	CASSLSGLPFNEQFF	TGTGCCAGCAGTTTATCGGGACTACCGTTCAATGAGCAGTTCTTC
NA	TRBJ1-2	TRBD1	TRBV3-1	CASSRRDSPNYGYTF	TGTGCCAGCAGCCGGAGGGACAGCCCCAACTATGGCTACACCTTC
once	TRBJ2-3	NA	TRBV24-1	CATSDLSSDTQYF	TGTGCCACCAGTGATTTAAGCTCAGATACGCAGTATTTT
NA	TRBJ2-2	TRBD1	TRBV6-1	CASSSGTGDNTGELFF	TGTGCCAGCAGCTCCGGGACAGGAGATAACACCGGGGAGCTGTTTTTT
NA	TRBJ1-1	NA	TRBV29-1	CSAEQGLNTEAFF	TGCAGCGCCGAGCAGGGGTTGAACACTGAAGCTTTCTTT
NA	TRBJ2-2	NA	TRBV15	CATSRDGEVRKYTGELFF	TGTGCCACCAGCAGAGATGGCGAAGTGAGGAAATACACCGGGGAGCTGTTTTTT
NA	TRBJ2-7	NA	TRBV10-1	CASSETVGYEQYF	TGCGCCAGCAGTGAGACTGTGGGGTACGAGCAGTACTTC
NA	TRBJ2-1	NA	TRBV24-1	CATSPTRYNEQFF	TGTGCCACCAGCCCGACTCGATACAATGAGCAGTTCTTC
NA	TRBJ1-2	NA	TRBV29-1	CSVDDGLYGYTF	TGCAGCGTTGATGATGGGCTCTATGGCTACACCTTC
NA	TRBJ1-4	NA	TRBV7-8	CASSLRGDNEKLFF	TGTGCCAGCAGCTTAAGAGGGGACAATGAAAAACTGTTTTTT
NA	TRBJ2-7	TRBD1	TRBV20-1	CSARADRGTYEQYF	TGCAGTGCTAGAGCTGACAGGGGCACCTACGAGCAGTACTTC
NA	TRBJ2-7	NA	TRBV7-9	CASSPEITGFYEQYF	TGTGCCAGCAGCCCCGAAATTACAGGGTTCTACGAGCAGTACTTC
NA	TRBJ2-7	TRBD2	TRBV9	CASSGDYQYEQYF	TGTGCCAGCAGCGGGGACTACCAATACGAGCAGTACTTC
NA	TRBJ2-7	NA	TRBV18	CASSPSHEQYF	TGTGCCAGCTCCCCGAGCCACGAGCAGTACTTC
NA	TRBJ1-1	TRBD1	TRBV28	CASSSGGQLNTEAFF	TGTGCCAGCAGTTCCGGGGGACAGTTGAACACTGAAGCTTTCTTT